This TCR beta chain was observed in a study of blood T cell repertoires in COVID-19. Across the study: COVID-19 samples, acute and convalescent, were from the United States, Italy and Spain.

The CDR3 sequence is 14 residues long. V dropped 7 bases and J dropped 4 bases, with 14 bases sitting between them. Germline V gives CDR1 SGHRS, CDR2 YFSETQ. While infection was still active, Seattle patients were enrolled and then followed longitudinally. Authors' analysis steps: Reference gene primer amplification yielded estimated nucleated cell counts. TCRdb's copy holds only in-frame clones and misses some; the assay was immunoSEQ multiplex PCR. V and J calls and clone size come straight from that table; D and trimming were deduced from the DNA. The sample lists roughly 280,000 clones, approximately 91% occurring once.

This TCR came from a woman aged 25 to 39 with COVID-19, enrolled during active disease. The genes are TRBV5-1 and TRBJ2-2; D might be TRBD2 (5 bases). What was sequenced was peripheral blood. The chain's CDR3 is CASRRYPSTGELFF. CDR3 in DNA: TGCGCCAGCCGGAGGTATCCTTCCACCGGGGAGCTGTTTTTT.